The 23 T cell receptor beta chains reported below all come from one sample, sequenced in a study of identical twins. Using its own MiXCR run on the 5' RACE reads, TCRdb lists one record per CDR3 protein. The sample holds about 920,000 distinct CDR3 sequences, 9% to 15% seen once. A further study also used this sample, focusing on yellow fever vaccine responses in identical twins.

Sequencing input: PBMCs. The receptor source for this set is a woman aged 18-30 years in good health.

The V and J genes are TRBV14 and TRBJ2-2; 9 nucleotides align to TRBD2. With 2 bases clipped from V and 2 bases from J, the junction kept 12 bases outside the gene matches. The CDR3 is made up of 19 amino acids. Germline CDR1 SGHDN, CDR2 FVKESK. The CDR3, as DNA: TGTGCCAGCAGCCAACCGGGCCGTTTCGGGACTAGCAACACCGGGGAGCTGTTTTTT. Translated, it gives CASSQPGRFGTSNTGELFF.

This clonotype was recorded a few times. A much larger clone lies one base from this, so it may be a read error. The gene calls are TRBV6-2 or TRBV6-3 and TRBJ2-2, with a tentative D call TRBD2 (6 bases). Trimming shortened V by 1 base and J by 1 base, and 7 bases separated the two germline ends. This CDR3 region has 15 residues. CDR1 and CDR2 (germline): MNHEY, SVGEGT. This chain's CDR3 is CASSYFSGNTGELFF. The CDR3 nucleotides are TGTGCCAGCAGTTACTTTAGCGGGAACACCGGGGAGCTGTTTTTT.

This clonotype was seen a handful of times. This rearrangement joins TRBV6-1 to TRBJ2-1; no clear D. Trimming removed 6 bases at V and 6 bases at J, with 12 bases between. The CDR3 consists of 13 residues. Germline assignment: CDR1 MNHNS and CDR2 SASEGT. CDR3 sequence reads: CASRILNLNEQFF. For the CDR3, the DNA is TGTGCCAGCAGAATTCTGAACCTCAATGAGCAGTTCTTC.

The V call is TRBV12-3 or TRBV12-4, the J call TRBJ1-5; D gene ambiguous. The CDR3 totals 13 residues. Trimming cost V 8 bases and J 7 bases, with 15 bases left between them. Here the CDR3 DNA reads TGTGCCAGCGGCCCCGAATTCGGGCAGCCCCAGCATTTT. Encoded protein: CASGPEFGQPQHF.

The chain couples TRBV7-3 to TRBJ2-1, with TRBD1 as a possible D gene (6 bases). The germline CDR1 and CDR2 sequences are SGHTA and FQGTGA. V lost 5 bases, J lost 5 bases, and 13 bases lay in between. This CDR3 region has 14 residues. The CDR3 nucleotides read TGTGCCAGCAGCCCAGGACAGTCGAACAATGAGCAGTTCTTC. It is translated as CASSPGQSNNEQFF.

The CDR3 DNA sequence: TGTGCCAGCAGCTTAGACCGAGCGGGAGGATCTGACTACTACGAGCAGTACTTC. It is translated as CASSLDRAGGSDYYEQYF. V gene TRBV11-2 combines with J gene TRBJ2-7, with TRBD2 matching 9 bases. The CDR3 length is 18 residues. Germline CDR1 and CDR2: SGHAT and FQNNGV. The ends lost 0 bases at V and 3 bases at J; junction bases unmatched: 12.

The sample holds a few counts of this clonotype. The rearrangement joins TRBV12-3 or TRBV12-4 to TRBJ2-1, with 13 positions matching TRBD2. J gave up 5 bases and V 7 bases, and 5 bases lay outside the gene matches. The CDR3 loop spans 15 amino acids. CDR3 loop: CASTTGLAGHNEQFF. The CDR3 nucleotides read TGTGCCAGCACGACGGGACTAGCGGGGCACAATGAGCAGTTCTTC.

This clonotype was counted many times. The chain is built from TRBV19 and TRBJ2-7; no clear D gene. This CDR3 region has 13 residues. V lost 2 bases and J lost 3, with 8 bases in between. Germline CDR1 and CDR2: LNHDA and SQIVND (reference sequence). CDR3 in DNA: TGTGCCAGTAGTATAAACAGCCACTACGAGCAGTACTTC. Translating gives CASSINSHYEQYF.

The chain recombines TRBV12-3 or TRBV12-4 with TRBJ1-6; 7 bases fit TRBD1. The length of the CDR3 is 13 residues. V lost 7 bases to trimming and J lost 14 bases; unmatched junction nucleotides: 11. In DNA, the CDR3 is TGTGCCAGCACCCCTGGGACAGTTCGATCCCTCCACTTT. It translates to CASTPGTVRSLHF.

Only a few counts were recorded for this clonotype. The chain combines TRBV24-1 with TRBJ1-1; D call uncertain. V was trimmed by 4 bases and J by 5 bases, leaving 10 bases between them. The CDR3 consists of 13 residues. CDR1 is KGHDR and CDR2 is SFDVKD in the germline V gene. CDR3 loop: CATSDPLGTEAFF. The CDR3 DNA reads TGTGCCACCAGTGACCCCCTGGGGACTGAAGCTTTCTTT.

This clonotype was picked up a small number of times. The rearrangement links TRBV20-1 to TRBJ2-3; tentative D call: TRBD2 (6 bases). The CDR3 totals 16 residues. Germline assignment: CDR1 DFQATT and CDR2 SNEGSKA (reference sequence). Trimming left V 3 bases short and J 1 base short, with 17 bases between. The CDR3 sequence is CSARRDWGWGTDTQYF. The CDR3 DNA sequence: TGCAGTGCTAGGAGGGACTGGGGCTGGGGCACAGATACGCAGTATTTT.

This clonotype appeared many times. The V call is TRBV27, the J call TRBJ2-7, with 13 bases aligning to TRBD2. Germline V lookup: CDR1 MNHEY, CDR2 SMNVEV (reference sequence). The CDR3 is 16 residues long. V was pared by 3 bases and J by 7 bases, with 9 bases of the junction left unmatched. This chain's CDR3 is CASSFLFGLAGEEQYF. The CDR3 DNA is TGTGCCAGCAGTTTCCTCTTTGGACTAGCGGGAGAGGAGCAGTACTTC.

The V gene is TRBV6-5, the J gene TRBJ2-1, with TRBD2 matching 9 bases. CDR1 is MNHEY and CDR2 is SVGAGI in the germline V gene. V lost 0 bases to trimming and J lost 4 bases; unmatched junction nucleotides: 4. The CDR3 loop spans 16 amino acids. CDR3 in DNA: TGTGCCAGCAGTTACTCGGCGCGGGAGGGTTACAATGAGCAGTTCTTC. It translates to CASSYSAREGYNEQFF.

This chain uses TRBV9 with TRBJ1-2; no definite D call. Trimming removed 4 bases at V and 5 bases at J, with 6 bases between. Germline CDR1 reads SGDLS; CDR2 reads YYNGEE. The CDR3 has 11 residues. The CDR3 spells CASSSRYGYTF. The CDR3 bases are TGTGCCAGCAGCTCTAGATATGGCTACACCTTC.

In its sample, this clonotype was seen a few times. This chain joins TRBV9 and TRBJ2-1; 10 bases match TRBD1. Germline loops: CDR1 SGDLS, CDR2 YYNGEE. The V and J ends lost 4 bases and 7 bases, in that order; junction bases with no gene match: 14. This CDR3 has 17 amino acids. The CDR3 loop is CASSPSWGTGAVNEQFF. As DNA, the CDR3 is TGTGCCAGCAGCCCCAGTTGGGGGACAGGGGCTGTGAATGAGCAGTTCTTC. Based on the CDR3 plus reference TRBV9 and TRBJ2-1, the full variable domain is DSGVTQTPKHLITATGQRVTLRCSPRSGDLSVYWYQQSLDQGLQFLIQYYNGEERAKGNILERFSAQQFPDLHSELNLSSLELGDSALYFCASSPSWGTGAVNEQFFGPGTRLTVL.

This clonotype has more than one count but fewer than ten. The gene calls are TRBV4-1 and TRBJ1-6; 7 positions agree with TRBD1. The CDR3 has 18 amino acids. The ends lost 1 base at V and 4 bases at J; junction bases unmatched: 10. Germline CDR1 and CDR2: MGHRA and YSYEKL. The CDR3 protein is CASSQVFAQGGYNSPLHF. CDR3 nucleotide sequence: TGCGCCAGCAGCCAAGTTTTTGCCCAGGGGGGGTATAATTCACCCCTCCACTTT.

This clonotype has only a few counts. The rearrangement joins TRBV20-1 to TRBJ2-5; 7 nucleotides line up with TRBD1. The CDR3 totals 14 residues. Trimming cost V 5 bases and J 3 bases; bases outside gene matches: 9. Germline V gene data show CDR1 as DFQATT and CDR2 as SNEGSKA (reference sequence). DNA for the CDR3: TGCAGTGCTGAAGACAGGGCCTTAAAAGAGACCCAGTACTTC. This codes for CSAEDRALKETQYF.

This clonotype was seen a handful of times. The V and J genes are TRBV19 and TRBJ1-1, with no clear D. This CDR3 has 14 amino acids. Trimming pared 3 bases from V and 6 bases from J, leaving 14 bases between. Looked up from germline, CDR1 is LNHDA and CDR2 is SQIVND (reference sequence). This CDR3 reads CASSITAFDAEAFF. In DNA form, the CDR3 reads TGTGCCAGTAGTATCACTGCATTTGACGCTGAAGCTTTCTTT.

V usage is TRBV2 and J usage is TRBJ2-5, with 7 bases matching TRBD1. CDR1 SNHLY and CDR2 FYNNEI come from the germline V gene. Germline trimming cut 5 bases from V and 5 bases from J; bases unmatched to any gene: 8. The CDR3 is 14 amino acids. This chain's CDR3 is CASSLTGPSETQYF. The CDR3 DNA follows: TGTGCCAGCAGTCTGACAGGGCCGTCGGAGACCCAGTACTTC.

This clonotype has more than one count but fewer than ten. J is TRBJ1-2 and V is TRBV6-1; possibly TRBD1 for D (6 bases). CDR1 is MNHNS, CDR2 SASEGT, per germline. Trimming removed 5 bases from V and 3 bases from J, with 13 bases in between. The CDR3 loop spans 14 amino acids. For the CDR3, the DNA is TGTGCCAGCAGTCCCGGGACAAATTACTATGGCTACACCTTC. This translates into CASSPGTNYYGYTF.

The chain's CDR3 is CASSEYTGGLLGTGELFF. Written as DNA, the CDR3 is TGTGCCAGCAGTGAATACACGGGAGGGCTTTTGGGCACCGGGGAGCTGTTTTTT. The rearrangement joins TRBV25-1 to TRBJ2-2; 8 bases map to TRBD2. The trim removed 0 bases at V and 4 bases at J, leaving 10 bases unmatched. The CDR3 sequence is 18 residues long. Germline lookup yields CDR1 MGHDK and CDR2 SYGVNS.

This clonotype was picked up a small number of times. The chain employs TRBV7-9 and TRBJ2-3; D remains ambiguous. Germline V gene sequence: CDR1 SEHNR, CDR2 FQNEAQ (reference sequence). Trimming pared 4 bases from V and 2 bases from J, leaving 7 bases between. CDR3 length: 13 residues. The CDR3 coding sequence is TGTGCCAGCAGCTCCCACTACACAGATACGCAGTATTTT. This gives the protein CASSSHYTDTQYF.

This sequence joins TRBV4-1 and TRBJ1-1; D uncertain. Germline CDR1 MGHRA, CDR2 YSYEKL. The CDR3 is made up of 17 amino acids. Trimming took 0 bases from V and 1 from J, leaving 15 bases between them. The CDR3: CASSQDAGRERNTEAFF. The CDR3 DNA sequence: TGCGCCAGCAGCCAAGATGCCGGACGTGAGAGGAACACTGAAGCTTTCTTT.